This T cell receptor (beta chain) is drawn from a study of shared clonotypes between healthy human individuals. TCRdb's table, derived via immunoSEQ multiplex PCR, lists solely in-frame clones and lacks some. The data show under 1,100,000 clones, around 75% seen once. Trimming cost V 4 bases and J 5 bases, with 16 bases left between them. This CDR3 region has 14 residues. Germline CDR1 and CDR2: SGHRS and YFSETQ. This clone was detected only a few times. This sequence joins TRBV5-1 and TRBJ2-7; TRBD1 might be the D (6 bases). Sequencing was carried out using memory CD4+ T cells sorted from blood. This sample's subset: CD45RA-negative fraction. The sequence derives from a man younger than 35 in good health. DNA for the CDR3: TGCGCCAGCAGCGGGGGACATCCCTTAGACGAGCAGTACTTC. It translates to CASSGGHPLDEQYF.